This paragraph covers one TCR beta chain sequence. The antigen it binds to is not known. The record has no base qualities; no much larger clone is one base away. This sample stems from a study of OX40 agonist ivuxolimab in advanced cancers. Regarding the study in general: The costimulatory receptor OX40 (CD134) was targeted by ivuxolimab, a fully human IgG2 agonistic monoclonal antibody. Of the roughly 53 patients in dose escalation, some 19 had hepatocellular carcinoma, some 15 had melanoma, 9 had renal cell carcinoma and 9 had head and neck cancer. Partial responses occurred in three dose-escalation patients, of whom one had hepatocellular carcinoma and two had cutaneous melanoma. The dose-escalation cohort was about 87% male with a mean age of about 60 years, ranging from roughly 20 to 80. Intravenous ivuxolimab was administered to patients every 2 weeks at six dose levels: 0.01, 0.1, 0.3, 1.5, 3 and 10 mg/kg. Prior anti-PD-1, anti-PD-L1 or anti-CTLA-4 therapy was permitted, and 30% to 45% of dose-escalation patients had received checkpoint inhibitors. Peripheral TCRbeta sequencing aimed to test whether ivuxolimab altered TCR sequence diversity and caused clonal T-cell expansion. The paper reports the monotherapy dose-escalation portion (N = 52 patients) of the phase I ivuxolimab trial. What the study reported, not specific to this receptor: The antigen specificity of the clonally expanded peripheral T cells was not determined. Clonal expansion of both CD4+ and CD8+ blood T cells was observed from baseline to week 6 at doses 0.1 to 3.0 mg/kg. After ivuxolimab, expanded clones were on average more numerous among CD8+ T cells than among CD4+ T cells. In partial responders in the 0.1-3.0 mg/kg groups, normalized peripheral clonal expansion was found to be among the lowest, especially among CD8+ T cells. Low levels of normalized T-cell clonal expansion were also seen in some patients who did not respond.

The trial excluded patients who had a history of autoimmune disease or who were on systemic immunosuppression. Peripheral blood for TCR sequencing was collected from all dose cohorts at baseline, on cycle 4 day 1, and on cycle 7 day 1. The samples were taken from a phase I, first-in-human, multicenter, open-label dose-escalation trial of ivuxolimab. The trial enrolled adults with locally advanced or metastatic head and neck squamous cell, hepatocellular, melanoma or renal cell carcinoma. Before TCR sequencing, CD4+ and CD8+ T cells were separately sorted from peripheral blood. Genomic DNA was isolated from the sorted cells so that the TCRbeta CDR3 region could be sequenced. The immunoSEQ Assay was used to sequence the TCRbeta CDR3 regions. TCRdb re-hosts the immuneACCESS table, in-frame sequences only. Its copies lack some clones; in the studies checked, an unresolved V gene accounts for under half of them, and the cause for the rest is not known. The sample contains tens of thousands of clones, roughly nine tenths of them found a single time. 40% to 45% of the sample is in the top ten clones.

CDR1 MNHEY and CDR2 SVGAGI were looked up in the germline V gene. V is pared back by 6 bases and J by 7 bases, with 18 bases lying between the germline termini. The CDR3, from cysteine to phenylalanine, totals 15 residues. Just CDR3 DNA is preserved here, 45 bases in frame from base 1. The material was CD4+ or CD8+ T cells sorted from blood, obtained in a trial of the OX40 agonist ivuxolimab. The V gene is TRBV6-5 and the J gene is TRBJ1-4; TRBD1 is a possible D gene, resting on 5 matching bases. The TCR originated in an adult with an advanced solid tumor such as melanoma, head and neck, liver or kidney cancer. The CDR3 corresponds to CASSPLKGIGEKLFF. The sequenced DNA: TGTGCCAGCAGCCCCCTCAAGGGGATTGGTGAAAAACTGTTTTTT.